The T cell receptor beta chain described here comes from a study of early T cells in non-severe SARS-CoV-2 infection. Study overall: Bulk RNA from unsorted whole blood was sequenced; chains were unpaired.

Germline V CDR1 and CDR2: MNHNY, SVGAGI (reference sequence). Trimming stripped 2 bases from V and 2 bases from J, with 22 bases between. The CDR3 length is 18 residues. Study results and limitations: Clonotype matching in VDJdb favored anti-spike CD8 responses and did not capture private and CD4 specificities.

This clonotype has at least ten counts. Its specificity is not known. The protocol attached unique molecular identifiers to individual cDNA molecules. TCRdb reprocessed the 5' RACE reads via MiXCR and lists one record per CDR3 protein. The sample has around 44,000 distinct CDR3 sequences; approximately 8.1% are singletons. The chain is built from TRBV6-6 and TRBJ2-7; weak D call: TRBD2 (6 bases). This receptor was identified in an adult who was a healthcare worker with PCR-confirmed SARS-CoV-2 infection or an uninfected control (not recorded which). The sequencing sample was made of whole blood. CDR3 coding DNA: TGTGCCAGCAGTTACAATGGGTTGGTGGTTCGGGGGACCTACGAGCAGTACTTC. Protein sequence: CASSYNGLVVRGTYEQYF.